This record looks at one TCR beta chain sequence and its context. Its antigen is not identified. Profiled with immunoSEQ multiplex PCR; TCRdb holds only in-frame clones, not every one. The top ten hold over 1.5% of the sample, which has about 49,000 clones, around 84% seen once. The source of the sample is a study of OX40 agonist ivuxolimab in advanced cancers. Study-wide findings and caveats: Fewer expanded clones were found on average in CD4+ than in CD8+ T cells.

The ends lost 3 bases at V and 0 bases at J; junction bases unmatched: 9. Germline CDR1 reads SGDLS; CDR2 reads YYNGEE. The CDR3 sequence is 18 residues long. This chain joins TRBV9 and TRBJ2-3; 11 positions match TRBD2. This sequence was found in an adult with an advanced solid tumor such as melanoma, head and neck, liver or kidney cancer. The material was CD4+ or CD8+ T cells sorted from blood, obtained in a trial of the OX40 agonist ivuxolimab. The CDR3 here is CASSARTGLAASTDTQYF. The CDR3 DNA reads TGTGCCAGCAGCGCAAGAACGGGACTAGCGGCTAGCACAGATACGCAGTATTTT.